This T cell receptor (beta chain) was sequenced during a study of T-cell reconstitution after alpha-beta-depleted transplantation in children. Germline V CDR1 and CDR2: SGHKS, YYEKEE (reference sequence). Unmatched junction bases numbered 3, after V lost 4 bases and J lost 3 bases. The CDR3 contains 14 residues. For TCRbeta, the library was prepared with unique molecular identifiers. TCRdb itself ran the PCR reads through MiXCR, one entry per CDR3 protein. The sample includes around 600,000 distinct CDR3 sequences, over 9.5% of them seen just once. This clonotype was counted many times. The receptor was derived from a human donor who donated a stem cell graft to a child with acute myeloid leukemia. The sample consisted of PBMCs from the stem cell graft donor, taken from the stem cell graft. This chain uses TRBV5-5 with TRBJ2-5, with 10 bases matching TRBD1. The CDR3 here is CASSLGTGEETQYF. CDR3 nucleotides: TGTGCCAGCAGCCTCGGGACAGGGGAAGAGACCCAGTACTTC.